Listed below are T cell receptor beta chains from one sample, sequenced in a study of T cell responses to AZD1222 COVID-19 vaccine. The data were produced by immunoSEQ multiplex PCR, yet TCRdb's version contains in-frame clones alone and is incomplete. This sample has tens of thousands of clones, with around 90% found just once. Sequencing used peripheral blood, obtained on day 0 of AZD1222 vaccination. These receptors were obtained from an adult in good health. CDR3s include the opening cysteine and the closing phenylalanine or tryptophan. D genes are given only for firm matches. Some rows mark clone size as missing; the rest say once, few, many or name a class of expanded clone.

v_call	j_call	clone_size	d_call	cdr3_aa	cdr3_nt
TRBV24-1	TRBJ2-3	once	TRBD1	CATSEQGAPTDTQYF	TGTGCCACCAGTGAACAGGGGGCGCCCACAGATACGCAGTATTTT
TRBV9	TRBJ1-3	-	-	CASSVGAGKVAGNTIYF	TGTGCCAGCAGCGTAGGGGCAGGGAAGGTCGCTGGAAACACCATATATTTT
TRBV11-2	TRBJ1-1	-	-	CASSPLGGGKAFF	TGTGCCAGCAGCCCACTCGGCGGGGGGAAAGCTTTCTTT
TRBV7-9	TRBJ2-3	-	-	CASSSTDWDSTDTQYF	TGTGCCAGCAGCTCAACGGACTGGGATAGCACAGATACGCAGTATTTT
TRBV7-3	TRBJ2-7	once	-	CASSAHEGYEQYF	TGTGCCAGCAGCGCCCACGAGGGTTACGAGCAGTACTTC
TRBV20-1	TRBJ2-6	-	-	CSASSGNGANVLTF	TGCAGTGCTAGTTCAGGGAACGGGGCCAACGTCCTGACTTTC
TRBV4-1	TRBJ2-3	-	-	CASSPYRNTDTQYF	TGCGCCAGCAGCCCCTATAGGAATACAGATACGCAGTATTTT
TRBV6-5	TRBJ1-3	-	-	CASTDGNTIYF	TGTGCCAGTACAGACGGAAACACCATATATTTT
TRBV2	TRBJ2-3	-	TRBD1	CASSGDRGASTDTQYF	TGTGCCAGCAGTGGGGACAGGGGTGCTAGCACAGATACGCAGTATTTT
TRBV5-1	TRBJ1-2	-	-	CASSSTGYGYTF	TGCGCCAGCAGCTCAACAGGGTATGGCTACACCTTC
TRBV29-1	TRBJ2-5	-	-	CSVGTDFETQYF	TGCAGCGTTGGAACGGATTTTGAGACCCAGTACTTC
TRBV28	TRBJ1-1	-	TRBD1	CASSYPRGRMNTEAFF	TGTGCCAGCAGTTACCCCAGGGGGCGCATGAACACTGAAGCTTTCTTT
TRBV5-4	TRBJ2-1	-	-	CASSLAQGGYNEQFF	TGTGCCAGCAGTCTAGCGCAGGGGGGGTACAATGAGCAGTTCTTC
TRBV28	TRBJ2-7	once	-	CASSTGLLSYEQYF	TGTGCCAGCAGCACGGGGCTCCTCTCCTATGAGCAGTACTTC
TRBV29-1	TRBJ1-2	-	-	CSVAGGNGYTF	TGCAGCGTTGCGGGGGGAAACGGCTACACCTTC
TRBV19	TRBJ1-6	-	TRBD1	CASSTGTANGGSPLHF	TGTGCCAGTAGTACCGGGACAGCCAACGGGGGTTCACCCCTCCACTTT
TRBV27	TRBJ2-3	-	-	CASSLEGLDTQYF	TGTGCCAGCAGTTTAGAGGGTTTGGATACGCAGTATTTT
TRBV5-1	TRBJ2-2	once	TRBD2	CASRGLAGADGELFF	TGCGCCAGCAGGGGACTAGCGGGAGCGGACGGGGAGCTGTTTTTT
TRBV5-4	TRBJ2-2	-	TRBD2	CASSPNGTTYTGELFF	TGTGCCAGCAGCCCGAACGGGACTACTTACACCGGGGAGCTGTTTTTT
TRBV13	TRBJ1-1	-	-	CASSLSQANTEAFF	TGTGCCAGCAGCTTAAGTCAGGCGAACACTGAAGCTTTCTTT
TRBV7-6	TRBJ2-2	-	-	CASSRGVWDTGELFF	TGTGCCAGCAGCCGCGGCGTTTGGGACACCGGGGAGCTGTTTTTT
TRBV4-2	TRBJ1-1	-	-	CASSHTGSTEAFF	TGTGCCAGCAGCCACACAGGGAGCACTGAAGCTTTCTTT
TRBV7-9	TRBJ2-3	-	TRBD2	CASSLGRGRFEDTQYF	TGTGCCAGCAGCTTAGGACGCGGGAGGTTTGAGGATACGCAGTATTTT
TRBV6-5	TRBJ2-1	-	-	CASSYTDSSYNEQFF	TGTGCCAGCAGTTACACGGACAGTTCCTACAATGAGCAGTTCTTC
TRBV2	TRBJ1-4	-	-	CASTLDGDQEKLFF	TGTGCCAGCACTTTAGATGGGGATCAGGAAAAACTGTTTTTT
TRBV28	TRBJ1-2	-	-	CASSFEGYGGYTF	TGTGCCAGCAGTTTTGAGGGATATGGAGGCTACACCTTC
TRBV4-3	TRBJ1-1	-	TRBD1	CASSQVTGTGSEAFF	TGCGCCAGCAGCCAAGTCACCGGGACAGGCTCTGAAGCTTTCTTT
TRBV24-1	TRBJ1-2	-	-	CATSETVPPYGYTF	TGTGCCACCAGTGAGACAGTTCCCCCCTATGGCTACACCTTC
TRBV5-1	TRBJ1-6	-	-	CASSLTEGYNSPLHF	TGCGCCAGCAGCTTGACTGAGGGGTATAATTCACCCCTCCACTTT
TRBV7-8	TRBJ2-7	-	TRBD1	CASSFRDRGYEQYF	TGTGCCAGCAGCTTCCGGGACAGGGGATACGAGCAGTACTTC
TRBV3-1/TRBV3-2	TRBJ2-3	-	-	CASSHTTDTQYF	TGTGCCAGCAGCCATACAACAGATACGCAGTATTTT
TRBV9	TRBJ2-7	-	TRBD2	CASGSGSLYEQYF	TGTGCCAGCGGTAGCGGGAGTCTCTACGAGCAGTACTTC
TRBV30	TRBJ1-3	-	TRBD1	CAWSVTGTGVGNTIYF	TGTGCCTGGAGCGTAACCGGGACAGGGGTGGGAAACACCATATATTTT
TRBV5-8	TRBJ1-4	-	TRBD1	CASSPGTGDSTNEKLFF	TGTGCCAGCAGTCCCGGGACAGGGGACTCAACTAATGAAAAACTGTTTTTT
TRBV18	TRBJ1-5	-	-	CASSPPLRNSNQPQHF	TGTGCCAGCTCACCACCTCTCCGGAATAGCAATCAGCCCCAGCATTTT
TRBV4-1	TRBJ2-7	-	TRBD2	CASSQAGTSGSYEQYF	TGCGCCAGCAGCCAAGCGGGGACTAGCGGGAGTTACGAGCAGTACTTC
TRBV27	TRBJ2-7	once	-	CASSRREAYEQYF	TGTGCCAGCAGCCGCAGGGAGGCCTACGAGCAGTACTTC
TRBV28	TRBJ2-2	-	TRBD1	CASRRGDRGYTGELFF	TGTGCCAGCAGACGGGGGGACAGGGGATACACCGGGGAGCTGTTTTTT
TRBV7-9	TRBJ2-3	few	TRBD2	CASSSEGTGTSGPDTQYF	TGTGCCAGCAGCTCAGAGGGAACAGGGACTAGCGGACCCGATACGCAGTATTTT
TRBV2	TRBJ2-7	-	TRBD2	CASSEEGTSGYEQYF	TGTGCCAGCAGTGAAGAGGGGACTAGCGGCTACGAGCAGTACTTC
TRBV19	TRBJ2-1	-	TRBD2	CASSTLTSGSKMDNEQFF	TGTGCCAGTAGTACTCTGACTAGCGGGAGTAAGATGGACAATGAGCAGTTCTTC
TRBV19	TRBJ2-3	-	TRBD1	CASRLRDRSTDTQYF	TGTGCCAGTCGCCTTCGGGACAGGAGCACAGATACGCAGTATTTT
TRBV27	TRBJ2-7	-	-	CASRKIATVSYEQYF	TGTGCCAGCAGGAAGATAGCGACAGTTTCCTACGAGCAGTACTTC
TRBV4-3	TRBJ1-1	-	TRBD1	CASSQVRTGGSNTEAFF	TGCGCCAGCAGCCAAGTAAGGACAGGAGGGTCGAACACTGAAGCTTTCTTT
TRBV6-5	TRBJ1-2	-	-	CASRTPRGTNYGYTF	TGTGCCAGCAGAACCCCCCGGGGTACGAACTATGGCTACACCTTC